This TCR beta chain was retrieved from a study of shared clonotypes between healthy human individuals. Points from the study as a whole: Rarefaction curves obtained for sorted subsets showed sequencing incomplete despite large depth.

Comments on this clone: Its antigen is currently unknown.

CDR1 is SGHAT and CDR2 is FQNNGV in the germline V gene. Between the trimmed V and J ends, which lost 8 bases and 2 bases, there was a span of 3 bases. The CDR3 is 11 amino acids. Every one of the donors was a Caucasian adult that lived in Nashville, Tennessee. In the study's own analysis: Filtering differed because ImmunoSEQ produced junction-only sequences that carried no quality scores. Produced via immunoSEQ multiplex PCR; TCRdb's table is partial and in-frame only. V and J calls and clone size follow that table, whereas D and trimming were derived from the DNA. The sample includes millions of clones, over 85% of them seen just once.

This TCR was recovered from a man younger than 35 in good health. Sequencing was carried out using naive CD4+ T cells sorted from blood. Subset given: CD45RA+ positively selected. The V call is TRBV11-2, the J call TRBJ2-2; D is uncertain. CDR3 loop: CASANTGELFF. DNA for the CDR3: TGTGCCAGCGCTAACACCGGGGAGCTGTTTTTT.